Listed here are 19 T cell receptor beta chains from one sample, sequenced in a study of T cell changes during pregnancy in multiple sclerosis. Libraries were prepared by immunoSEQ multiplex PCR; TCRdb keeps only in-frame clonotypes and omits some of them. Of 20,000 to 25,000 clones listed, 80% to 90% are singletons. The sequences come from CD8+ T cells from peripheral blood mononuclear cells, collected in the second trimester of pregnancy. Receptors originate from a female donor in good health, enrolled as a control in a pregnancy study.

This clone was counted a single time. The rearrangement joins TRBV27 to TRBJ2-1; no clear D. The germline V gene has CDR1 MNHEY and CDR2 SMNVEV (reference sequence). The CDR3 consists of 14 residues. Trimming left V 6 bases short and J 6 bases short, with 15 bases between. This chain's CDR3 is CASRKETDLNEQFF. The CDR3 DNA follows: TGTGCCAGCAGGAAGGAGACCGACCTCAATGAGCAGTTCTTC.

This chain uses TRBV5-5 with TRBJ2-5; 11 bases line up with TRBD1. This CDR3 is 16 amino acids long. The germline V gene has CDR1 SGHKS and CDR2 YYEKEE (reference sequence). The V and J ends lost 4 bases and 0 bases, in that order; junction bases with no gene match: 5. CDR3 coding DNA: TGTGCCAGCAGCCACCGGGACAGGGGGTACCAAGAGACCCAGTACTTC. This encodes CASSHRDRGYQETQYF. The variable domain in full, with the rest retrieved from reference TRBV5-5 and TRBJ2-5, is DAGVTQSPTHLIKTRGQQVTLRCSPISGHKSVSWYQQVLGQGPQFIFQYYEKEERGRGNFPDRFSARQFPNYSSELNVNALLLGDSALYLCASSHRDRGYQETQYFGPGTRLLVL.

The genes are TRBV11-2 and TRBJ1-5, with a weak D call TRBD1 (5 bases). The CDR3 loop spans 13 amino acids. V lost 5 bases and J 4 bases, leaving 9 bases between the germline ends. Germline CDR1 SGHAT, CDR2 FQNNGV. The CDR3 sequence: CASSPQGNQPQHF. CDR3 DNA: TGTGCCAGCAGCCCTCAGGGAAATCAGCCCCAGCATTTT.

The chain employs TRBV2 and TRBJ2-7; TRBD2 matches 14 bases. Germline V lookup: CDR1 SNHLY, CDR2 FYNNEI. There are 14 residues in the CDR3. After removal of 10 bases from V and 3 bases from J, the junction contained 5 bases not matched to a gene. CDR3 nucleotides: TGTGCCACCGGGACTAGCGGGAGCGACTACGAGCAGTACTTC. Amino acid sequence: CATGTSGSDYEQYF. The full variable domain, in which reference TRBV2 and TRBJ2-7 provide the parts outside the CDR3, is EPEVTQTPSHQVTQMGQEVILRCVPISNHLYFYWYRQILGQKVEFLVSFYNNEISEKSEIFDDQFSVERPDGSNFTLKIRSTKLEDSAMYFCATGTSGSDYEQYFGPGTRLTVT.

The V and J genes are TRBV4-1 and TRBJ1-4; 7 bases map to TRBD1. The CDR3 has 14 amino acids. Per the germline V gene, CDR1 is MGHRA and CDR2 is YSYEKL. V shed 5 bases, J shed 8 bases, and the junction held 8 bases outside the gene matches. In DNA form, the CDR3 reads TGCGCCAGCAGCGGATACAGGGGTAACGAAAAACTGTTTTTT. It translates to CASSGYRGNEKLFF.

The chain uses TRBV4-3 and TRBJ2-2; TRBD1 matches at 9 bases. Trimming cost V 3 bases and J 6 bases; bases outside gene matches: 8. From germline, CDR1 is LGHNA and CDR2 YSLEER. The CDR3 has 16 amino acids. DNA of the CDR3: TGCGCCAGCAGCCAGTACAGGGGGCTATCATCCGGGGAGCTGTTTTTT. It codes for CASSQYRGLSSGELFF.

The gene calls are TRBV11-2 and TRBJ2-1; weak D call: TRBD2 (5 bases). There are 15 residues in the CDR3. The germline gives CDR1 SGHAT, CDR2 FQNNGV. The V end lost 1 base, the J end lost 4 bases, and 11 bases lay between the germline ends. DNA of the CDR3: TGTGCCAGCAGCTTAGCGGTAGAGGGATACAATGAGCAGTTCTTC. It is translated as CASSLAVEGYNEQFF.

The DNA of the CDR3 is TGTGCCAGCAGTTTACACAGGGAGGGCACTGAAGCTTTCTTT. Its translation is CASSLHREGTEAFF. The chain employs TRBV27 and TRBJ1-1, with a possible D match to TRBD1 (6 bases). The V gene lost 2 bases and the J gene lost 4 bases, with 11 bases spanning the gap. The CDR3 consists of 14 residues. Germline V gives CDR1 MNHEY, CDR2 SMNVEV (reference sequence).

The V and J genes are TRBV9 and TRBJ2-7; 7 bases are shared with TRBD2. V lost 0 bases to trimming and J lost 1 base; unmatched junction nucleotides: 7. The CDR3 totals 16 residues. Germline values: CDR1 SGDLS, CDR2 YYNGEE. CDR3 protein: CASSVASRGSSYEQYF. In nucleotides, the CDR3 is TGTGCCAGCAGCGTAGCCTCGCGGGGGAGTTCCTACGAGCAGTACTTC.

The V gene is TRBV6-5, the J gene TRBJ1-1, with 7 nucleotides matching TRBD1. With 5 bases clipped from V and 10 bases from J, the junction kept 16 bases outside the gene matches. The CDR3 is 15 residues long. Germline CDR1 MNHEY, CDR2 SVGAGI. CDR3 DNA: TGTGCCAGCAGTCACCACACAGGGGCCCCCCGAGGAGCTTTCTTT. Its translation: CASSHHTGAPRGAFF.

The chain links TRBV27 to TRBJ2-2; 9 bases align to TRBD2. Germline V gene sequence: CDR1 MNHEY, CDR2 SMNVEV (reference sequence). This CDR3 has 16 residues. V was pared by 3 bases and J by 5 bases, with 7 bases of the junction left unmatched. CDR3 DNA: TGTGCCAGCAGTTTCGAGACTAGCGGAAGTACCGGGGAGCTGTTTTTT. This sequence encodes CASSFETSGSTGELFF.

The chain employs TRBV28 and TRBJ1-1; 8 bases map to TRBD1. V dropped 5 bases and J dropped 2; count of bases not matched to a gene: 7. The length of the CDR3 is 15 residues. The germline gives CDR1 MDHEN, CDR2 SYDVKM. The DNA for the CDR3 is TGTGCCAGCAGTACTGGACAGGGCCCAAACACTGAAGCTTTCTTT. Translating it yields CASSTGQGPNTEAFF. Filled out from reference TRBV28 and TRBJ1-1, the complete variable domain reads DVKVTQSSRYLVKRTGEKVFLECVQDMDHENMFWYRQDPGLGLRLIYFSYDVKMKEKGDIPEGYSVSREKKERFSLILESASTNQTSMYLCASSTGQGPNTEAFFGQGTRLTVV.

The rearrangement uses TRBV19 and TRBJ2-7, with D possibly TRBD2 on 5 matching bases. The CDR3 spans 15 residues. Germline assignment: CDR1 LNHDA and CDR2 SQIVND (reference sequence). V was shortened by 5 bases and J by 5 bases, with 19 bases between the two germline ends. CDR3 sequence (DNA): TGTGCCAGTAGTGGACTCGACGGCCCAATAGACGAGCAGTACTTC. Its protein is CASSGLDGPIDEQYF.

The rearrangement joins TRBV6-1 to TRBJ2-1, with TRBD2 matching 11 bases. J gave up 7 bases and V 2 bases, and 4 bases lay outside the gene matches. CDR1 and CDR2 from the germline V gene are MNHNS and SASEGT. The CDR3 sequence is 15 residues long. CDR3 DNA: TGTGCCAGCAGTGAAACTAGCGGGAGTGTGAATGAGCAGTTCTTC. Its protein product is CASSETSGSVNEQFF.

This chain connects TRBV5-5 to TRBJ2-4; tentatively, D is TRBD1 (6 bases). The CDR3 runs 14 residues. Germline V gene sequence: CDR1 SGHKS, CDR2 YYEKEE (reference sequence). The ends were cut back, 0 bases at V and 7 bases at J, with 11 bases in the middle. This CDR3 reads CASSLGAGVNIQYF. The DNA for the CDR3 is TGTGCCAGCAGCTTGGGCGCAGGGGTGAACATTCAGTACTTC.

The chain combines TRBV4-2 with TRBJ2-5; 8 bases map to TRBD1. In germline, CDR1 is LGHNA, CDR2 YNFKEQ. Trimming cost V 0 bases and J 1 base; bases outside gene matches: 4. There are 16 residues in the CDR3. The DNA of the CDR3 is TGTGCCAGCAGCCAAGATTTAGGGACAGGCCAAGAGACCCAGTACTTC. Amino acid sequence: CASSQDLGTGQETQYF.

This chain uses TRBV6-4 with TRBJ2-1; 14 bases fit TRBD2. Germline V gene lookup returns CDR1 MRHNA and CDR2 SNTAGT. Losses at the gene ends were 0 bases for V and 7 bases for J; bases not matched to a gene: 2. There are 16 residues in the CDR3. This CDR3 is CASSDSGTSGSNEQFF. CDR3 in DNA: TGTGCCAGCAGTGACTCTGGGACTAGCGGGAGTAATGAGCAGTTCTTC.

The chain employs TRBV2 and TRBJ1-6; D unclear. The CDR3 totals 13 residues. V dropped 1 base and J dropped 6 bases, with 4 bases sitting between them. Looked up from germline, CDR1 is SNHLY and CDR2 is FYNNEI. CDR3 sequence reads: CASSEGANSPLHF. For the CDR3, the DNA is TGTGCCAGCAGTGAAGGGGCTAATTCACCCCTCCACTTT.

The J gene is TRBJ2-7, the V gene TRBV4-1; TRBD1 aligns across 10 bases. This CDR3 comprises 16 residues. The V gene's germline CDR1 is MGHRA and CDR2 YSYEKL. J was trimmed by 0 bases and V by 3 bases; bases with no gene match: 5. DNA for the CDR3: TGCGCCAGCAGCCAGGCCGGACAGGGGGTCTCCTACGAGCAGTACTTC. Its protein product is CASSQAGQGVSYEQYF.